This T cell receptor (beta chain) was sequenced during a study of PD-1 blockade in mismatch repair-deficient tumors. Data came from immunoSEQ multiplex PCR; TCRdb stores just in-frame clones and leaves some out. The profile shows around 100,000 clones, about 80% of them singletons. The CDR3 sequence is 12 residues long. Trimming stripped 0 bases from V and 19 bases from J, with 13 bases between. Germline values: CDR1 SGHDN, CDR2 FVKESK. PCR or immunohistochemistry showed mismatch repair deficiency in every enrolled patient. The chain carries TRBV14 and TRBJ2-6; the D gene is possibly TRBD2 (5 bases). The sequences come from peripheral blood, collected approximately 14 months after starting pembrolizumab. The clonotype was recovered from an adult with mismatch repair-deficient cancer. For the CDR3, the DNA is TGTGCCAGCAGCCAAGAATTAGCGCCACCCACTTTC. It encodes CASSQELAPPTF.